This is a list of T cell receptor beta chains from one sample in a study of cytomegalovirus exposure and HLA in healthy donors. Some clones are missing from TCRdb's copy, which holds only in-frame ones; the method was immunoSEQ multiplex PCR. Among about 160,000 clones, around 76% were seen once, and the ten largest hold roughly 2%. Sequencing was performed on PBMCs. These receptor sequences come from a female donor in good health and CMV-seronegative. Each CDR3 is given with its conserved first and last residue. A D gene is named only where the DNA matches it firmly. Not all rows give a size; the values are once, few, many and, for expanded clones, a class.

abundance	v_gene	d_gene	j_gene	CDR3aa	CDR3nt
NA	TRBV29-1	TRBD2	TRBJ2-1	CSVVSTSGNFYNEQFF	TGCAGCGTTGTATCTACTAGCGGGAACTTCTACAATGAGCAGTTCTTC
NA	TRBV19	NA	TRBJ1-3	CASRGGASRDTIYF	TGTGCCAGCAGGGGAGGGGCCTCCCGTGACACCATATATTTT
NA	TRBV6-5	NA	TRBJ2-2	CASSNRVGTGELFF	TGTGCCAGCAGTAACAGGGTAGGGACCGGGGAGCTGTTTTTT
NA	TRBV29-1	NA	TRBJ1-4	CSAGAGEKLFF	TGCAGCGCGGGAGCAGGGGAAAAACTGTTTTTT
NA	TRBV7-9	NA	TRBJ2-5	CASSFTGVFEETQYF	TGTGCCAGCAGCTTCACGGGAGTTTTTGAAGAGACCCAGTACTTC
NA	TRBV7-2	TRBD2	TRBJ2-3	CASSLVGGGGNTDTQYF	TGTGCCAGCAGCTTAGTCGGGGGCGGGGGGAACACAGATACGCAGTATTTT
NA	TRBV9	NA	TRBJ2-1	CASSGRDSIDEQFF	TGTGCCAGCAGCGGCCGGGACTCAATCGATGAGCAGTTCTTC
few	TRBV6-1	NA	TRBJ1-5	CASRVALNQPQHF	TGTGCCAGCAGAGTGGCTCTTAATCAGCCCCAGCATTTT
NA	TRBV5-1	NA	TRBJ2-7	CASSPGYYEQYF	TGCGCCAGCAGCCCGGGTTACTACGAGCAGTACTTC
NA	TRBV6-1	TRBD1	TRBJ1-2	CASSERQGYGYTF	TGTGCCAGCAGTGAGAGACAGGGATATGGCTACACCTTC
NA	TRBV6-5	TRBD1	TRBJ1-6	CASRNRGEHSPLHF	TGTGCCAGCAGGAACAGGGGGGAACATTCACCCCTCCACTTT
few	TRBV10-3	NA	TRBJ1-5	CAISLDGGPQHF	TGTGCCATCAGTCTGGACGGGGGGCCCCAGCATTTT
NA	TRBV6-5	TRBD2	TRBJ2-7	CASSYGLLREEQYF	TGTGCCAGCAGTTACGGACTCCTGCGGGAGGAGCAGTACTTC
NA	TRBV7-9	NA	TRBJ1-6	CASSPQGTYNSPLHF	TGTGCCAGCAGCCCGCAGGGAACCTATAATTCACCCCTCCACTTT
NA	TRBV6-1	NA	TRBJ1-2	CATRQASNYGYTF	TGTGCCACCCGACAGGCCTCTAACTATGGCTACACCTTC
few	TRBV29-1	NA	TRBJ2-7	CSVGSYEQYF	TGCAGCGTCGGGTCCTACGAGCAGTACTTC
NA	TRBV30	TRBD2	TRBJ2-4	CAWSASGLADAKNIQYF	TGTGCCTGGAGTGCCTCGGGACTAGCTGACGCGAAAAACATTCAGTACTTC
NA	TRBV4-1	TRBD1	TRBJ1-4	CASSQPDRGDEKLFF	TGCGCCAGCAGCCAACCTGACAGGGGCGATGAAAAACTGTTTTTT
NA	TRBV6-5	TRBD1	TRBJ1-1	CASSYGDRNTEAFF	TGTGCCAGCAGTTACGGGGACAGAAACACTGAAGCTTTCTTT
NA	TRBV10-3	NA	TRBJ2-7	CAISEDYEQYF	TGTGCCATCAGTGAGGATTACGAGCAGTACTTC
once	TRBV14	TRBD1	TRBJ2-7	CASSQATGGSYEQYF	TGTGCCAGCAGCCAAGCGACAGGGGGTAGCTACGAGCAGTACTTC
NA	TRBV25-1	TRBD1	TRBJ2-7	CASSDSTGAPYEQYF	TGTGCCAGCAGCGACTCGACAGGGGCGCCCTACGAGCAGTACTTC
NA	TRBV5-1	NA	TRBJ1-4	CASSFSTGATNEKLFF	TGCGCCAGCAGCTTTTCTACTGGAGCAACTAATGAAAAACTGTTTTTT
NA	TRBV29-1	NA	TRBJ1-1	CSVELRGRNTEAFF	TGCAGCGTTGAACTCAGGGGTCGGAACACTGAAGCTTTCTTT
NA	TRBV7-3	TRBD1	TRBJ2-3	CASSLGGQGPDTQYF	TGTGCCAGCAGCTTGGGGGGACAGGGGCCAGATACGCAGTATTTT
NA	TRBV27	TRBD1	TRBJ1-6	CASKRGGGGFTLHF	TGTGCCAGCAAGAGAGGGGGCGGTGGCTTCACCCTCCACTTT
NA	TRBV30	NA	TRBJ1-1	CAWSVLGSRTEAFF	TGTGCCTGGAGTGTACTTGGGAGCCGGACTGAAGCTTTCTTT